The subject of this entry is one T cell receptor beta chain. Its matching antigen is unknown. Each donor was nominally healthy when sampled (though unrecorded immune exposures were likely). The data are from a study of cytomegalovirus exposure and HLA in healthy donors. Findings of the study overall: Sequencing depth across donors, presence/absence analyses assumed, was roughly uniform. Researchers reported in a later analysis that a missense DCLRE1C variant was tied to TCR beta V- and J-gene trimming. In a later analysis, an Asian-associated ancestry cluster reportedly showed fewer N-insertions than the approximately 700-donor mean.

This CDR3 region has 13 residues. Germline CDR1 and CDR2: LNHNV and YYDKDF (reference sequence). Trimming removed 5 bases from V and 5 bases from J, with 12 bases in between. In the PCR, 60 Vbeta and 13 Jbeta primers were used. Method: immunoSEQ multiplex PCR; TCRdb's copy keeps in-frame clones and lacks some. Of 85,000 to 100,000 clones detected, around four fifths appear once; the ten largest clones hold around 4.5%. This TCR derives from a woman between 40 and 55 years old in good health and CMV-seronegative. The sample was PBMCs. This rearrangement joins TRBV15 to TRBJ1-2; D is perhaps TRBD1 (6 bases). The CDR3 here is CATSVDSNYGYTF. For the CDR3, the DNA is TGTGCCACCAGCGTGGACAGTAATTATGGCTACACCTTC.